This TCR beta chain was identified during a study of blood T cell repertoires in COVID-19. This clone was counted between two and nine times. As processed by the authors: Estimation of nucleated cell counts relied on the amplification of reference gene primers. The repertoire was sequenced with immunoSEQ multiplex PCR; TCRdb's copy has only in-frame clones and lacks some. The V and J calls and clone size are taken from that table; D and trimming were inferred from the DNA. The data contain about 440,000 clones, around 89% of them seen just once; the ten biggest clones take up roughly 4%. The germline CDR1 and CDR2 sequences are SGHVS and FQNEAQ. This CDR3 spans 13 amino acids. Trimming removed 4 bases from V and 7 bases from J, with 11 bases in between.

Material: peripheral blood. The sequence derives from a woman aged 25-40 years with acute or convalescent COVID-19. The rearrangement uses TRBV7-8 and TRBJ1-5, with D perhaps matching TRBD1 (6 bases). CDR3 DNA sequence: TGTGCCAGCAGCTGGGGGCCTCAGCAGCCCCAGCATTTT. It codes for CASSWGPQQPQHF.